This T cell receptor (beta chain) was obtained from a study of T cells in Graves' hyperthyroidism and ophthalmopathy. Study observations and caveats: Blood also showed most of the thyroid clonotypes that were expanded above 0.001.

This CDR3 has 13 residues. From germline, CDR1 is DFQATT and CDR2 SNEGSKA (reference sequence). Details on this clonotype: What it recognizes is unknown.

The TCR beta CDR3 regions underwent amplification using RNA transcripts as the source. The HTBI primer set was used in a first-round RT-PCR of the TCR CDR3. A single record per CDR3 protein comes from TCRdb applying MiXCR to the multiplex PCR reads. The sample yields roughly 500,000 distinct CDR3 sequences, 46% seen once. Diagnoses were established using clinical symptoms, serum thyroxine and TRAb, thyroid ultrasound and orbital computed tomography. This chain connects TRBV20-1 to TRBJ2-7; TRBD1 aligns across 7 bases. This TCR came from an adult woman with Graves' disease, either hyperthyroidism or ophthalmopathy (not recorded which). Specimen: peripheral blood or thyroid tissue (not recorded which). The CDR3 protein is CSTQGDRLYEQYF. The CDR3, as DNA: TGCAGCACCCAGGGGGACAGACTCTACGAGCAGTACTTC.